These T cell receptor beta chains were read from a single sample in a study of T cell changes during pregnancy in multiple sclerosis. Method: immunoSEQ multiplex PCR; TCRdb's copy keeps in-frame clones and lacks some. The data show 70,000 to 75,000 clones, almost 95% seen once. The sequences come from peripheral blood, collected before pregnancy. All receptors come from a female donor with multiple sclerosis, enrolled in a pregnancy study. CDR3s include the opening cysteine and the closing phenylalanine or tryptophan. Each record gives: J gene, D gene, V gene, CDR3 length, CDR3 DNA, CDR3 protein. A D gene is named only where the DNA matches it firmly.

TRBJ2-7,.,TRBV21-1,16,TGTGCCAGCAGGGCGAGTGGGTTTGTACAGTGCTACGAGCAGTACTTC,CASRASGFVQCYEQYF
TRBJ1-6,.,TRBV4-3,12,TGCGCCAGCAGCCACCCAAATTCACCCCTCCACTTT,CASSHPNSPLHF
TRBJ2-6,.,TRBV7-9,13,TGTGCCAGCAGCTTTCGGGGGGCCAACGTCCTGACTTTC,CASSFRGANVLTF
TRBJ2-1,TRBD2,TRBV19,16,TGTGCCAGTAGTGTTAAGACTAGCGGGAGGGCCAATGAGCAGTTCTTC,CASSVKTSGRANEQFF
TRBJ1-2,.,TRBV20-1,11,TGCAGTGCCATGGCCCTTGGAGGCTGCACCTTC,CSAMALGGCTF
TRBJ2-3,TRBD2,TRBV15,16,TGTGCCACCAGCAGAGGGCTAGCGGGACCCACAGATACGCAGTATTTT,CATSRGLAGPTDTQYF
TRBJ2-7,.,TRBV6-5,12,TGTGCCAGCAGTCAGGGGATCCACGAGCAGTACTTC,CASSQGIHEQYF
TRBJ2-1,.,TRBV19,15,TGTGCCAGTAGTATAACAGGCGATACTTACAATGAGCAGTTCTTC,CASSITGDTYNEQFF
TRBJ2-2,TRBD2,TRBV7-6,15,TGTGCCAGCAGCTTAGGGTCCGGGAGGTCCGGGGAGCTGTTTTTT,CASSLGSGRSGELFF
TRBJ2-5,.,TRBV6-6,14,TGTGCCAGCAAGGGGATTGGGTCTCAAGAGACCCAGTACTTC,CASKGIGSQETQYF
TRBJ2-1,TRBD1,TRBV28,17,TGTGCCAGTTCAACGGACAGGGGACTGTGGTTGAAAAATGAGCAGTTCTTC,CASSTDRGLWLKNEQFF
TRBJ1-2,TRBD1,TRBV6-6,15,TGTGCCAGCACCCCACTCGGGGACAGGGTCAGTGGCTACACCTTC,CASTPLGDRVSGYTF
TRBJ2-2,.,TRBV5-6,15,TGTGCCAGCAGCCATACCAGGGTGGACACCGGGGAGCTGTTTTTT,CASSHTRVDTGELFF
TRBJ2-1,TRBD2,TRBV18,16,TGTGCCAGCTCACCCGGGAGGCAGAGCTCCTACAATGAGCAGTTCTTC,CASSPGRQSSYNEQFF
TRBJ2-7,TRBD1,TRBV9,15,TGTGCCAGCAGCCTTCATTTTGGACAGGTCTACGAGCAGTACTTC,CASSLHFGQVYEQYF
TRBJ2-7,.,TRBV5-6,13,TGTGCCAGCAGCTTGCTACTAGACTACGAGCAGTACTTC,CASSLLLDYEQYF
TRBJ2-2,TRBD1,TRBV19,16,TGTGCCAGTAGTATAGCAAGGGGGCTAGGCACCGGGGAGCTGTTTTTT,CASSIARGLGTGELFF
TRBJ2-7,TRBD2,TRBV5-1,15,TGCGCCAGCAGCTGGAGGACTAGCGGAATATACGAGCAGTACTTC,CASSWRTSGIYEQYF
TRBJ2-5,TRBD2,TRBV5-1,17,TGCGCCAGCGGAACTTTAGCGGGAGTTTTAGACCAAGAGACCCAGTACTTC,CASGTLAGVLDQETQYF
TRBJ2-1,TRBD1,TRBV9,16,TGTGCCAGCAGCGTAGCTCAGGGGGCGCTGGGGGATGAGCAGTTCTTC,CASSVAQGALGDEQFF
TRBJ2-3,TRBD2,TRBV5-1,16,TGCGCCAGCAGCCGACTAGCGGGAGAATCATGGGATACGCAGTATTTT,CASSRLAGESWDTQYF